These T cell receptor beta chains were read from a single sample in a study of beta chain features in type 1 diabetes. Data came from immunoSEQ multiplex PCR; TCRdb stores just in-frame clones and leaves some out. The table has 430,000 or so clones, approximately 10% seen once. Specimen: naive CD4+ T cells from blood. The source is a woman between 18 and 29 years old in good health. Each CDR3 is given with its conserved first and last residue. The D gene is left open where the match is weak. Clone size, where shown, is once, few, many, or a class for clones that have expanded.

>few|NA|TRBV9|TRBJ2-5
CASSVGGTQETQYF
TGTGCCAGCAGCGTAGGAGGAACGCAAGAGACCCAGTACTTC
>few|NA|TRBV15|TRBJ2-7
CATSRDRKGNGEQYF
TGTGCCACCAGCAGAGATCGGAAGGGTAATGGCGAGCAGTACTTC
>few|NA|TRBV9|TRBJ2-1
CASSQYNEQFF
TGTGCCAGCAGCCAATACAATGAGCAGTTCTTC
>NA|TRBD1|TRBV18|TRBJ2-1
CASSMPGGSDEQFF
TGTGCCAGCTCAATGCCAGGGGGTTCGGATGAGCAGTTCTTC
>few|TRBD2|TRBV4-3|TRBJ2-4
CASSQDLVAGIAKNIQYF
TGCGCCAGCAGCCAAGATTTAGTAGCGGGGATAGCCAAAAACATTCAGTACTTC
>few|NA|TRBV9|TRBJ1-4
CASSATPRQAEKLFF
TGTGCCAGCAGCGCGACCCCCCGGCAGGCGGAAAAACTGTTTTTT
>NA|TRBD2|TRBV4-2|TRBJ2-1
CASSQGTSISYNEQFF
TGTGCCAGCAGCCAAGGGACTAGCATCTCCTACAATGAGCAGTTCTTC
>few|NA|TRBV4-3|TRBJ2-2
CASSPGVEGPYTGELFF
TGCGCCAGCAGCCCAGGTGTAGAGGGGCCCTACACCGGGGAGCTGTTTTTT
>NA|NA|TRBV6-1|TRBJ1-2
CASSEGRLYYGYTF
TGTGCCAGCAGTGAGGGGAGGTTATACTATGGCTACACCTTC
>NA|NA|TRBV29-1|TRBJ1-1
CSVGTYLSRAFF
TGCAGCGTGGGGACCTACCTGTCAAGAGCTTTCTTT
>few|TRBD1|TRBV9|TRBJ2-3
CASSVVGQGTDTQYF
TGTGCCAGCAGCGTAGTCGGACAGGGCACAGATACGCAGTATTTT
>NA|TRBD2|TRBV9|TRBJ2-2
CASSVAGGTGELFF
TGTGCCAGCAGCGTAGCCGGGGGGACCGGGGAGCTGTTTTTT
>NA|NA|TRBV11-2|TRBJ1-1
CASSLAPAMNTEAFF
TGTGCCAGCAGCTTAGCCCCAGCCATGAACACTGAAGCTTTCTTT
>many|TRBD2|TRBV30|TRBJ2-5
CAWSKAGGSVGQYF
TGTGCCTGGAGTAAGGCGGGAGGGTCAGTAGGCCAGTACTTC
>few|TRBD1|TRBV4-1|TRBJ2-5
CASSQDQGAGETQYF
TGCGCCAGCAGCCAAGACCAGGGGGCGGGAGAGACCCAGTACTTC
>NA|NA|TRBV4-3|TRBJ1-6
CASSPSLTGVSPLHF
TGCGCCAGCAGCCCGTCGCTGACAGGAGTCTCACCCCTCCACTTT
>NA|NA|TRBV29-1|TRBJ1-5
CSVKGGDQPQHF
TGCAGCGTTAAGGGTGGGGATCAGCCCCAGCATTTT
>NA|NA|TRBV7-9|TRBJ2-7
CASFQLESYEQYF
TGTGCCAGCTTCCAGCTCGAGAGCTACGAGCAGTACTTC
>few|TRBD1|TRBV4-3|TRBJ1-5
CASSQLWRGHQPQHF
TGCGCCAGCAGTCAATTGTGGAGGGGGCACCAGCCCCAGCATTTT
>NA|NA|TRBV9|TRBJ2-3
CASSLRGRDTQYF
TGTGCCAGCAGCTTAAGAGGGCGAGATACGCAGTATTTT
>few|NA|TRBV29-1|TRBJ2-1
CSVEGGNEQFF
TGCAGCGTTGAGGGGGGCAATGAGCAGTTCTTC
>NA|NA|TRBV15|TRBJ1-4
CATSIRLEKLFF
TGTGCCACCAGCATTCGATTAGAAAAACTGTTTTTT
>NA|TRBD1|TRBV27|TRBJ2-5
CASSLNSGQPQETQYF
TGTGCCAGCAGTTTGAACTCGGGACAGCCCCAAGAGACCCAGTACTTC
>few|NA|TRBV4-1|TRBJ2-5
CASSPGQPDTQYF
TGCGCCAGCAGCCCCGGCCAGCCGGATACCCAGTACTTC
>NA|TRBD2|TRBV5-4|TRBJ2-5
CASSYIAGRGETQYF
TGTGCCAGCAGCTACATAGCGGGCAGAGGAGAGACCCAGTACTTC
>NA|NA|TRBV29-1|TRBJ2-5
CSVEDPHQGRETQYF
TGCAGCGTTGAAGATCCTCATCAGGGGCGAGAGACCCAGTACTTC
>few|NA|TRBV5-1|TRBJ2-3
CASSFGADTQYF
TGCGCCAGCAGCTTTGGGGCAGATACGCAGTATTTT
>NA|NA|TRBV10-3|TRBJ1-5
CAISEDPNQPQHF
TGTGCCATCAGTGAGGACCCCAATCAGCCCCAGCATTTT
>NA|TRBD2|TRBV5-1|TRBJ2-7
CASSLFPSGTNEQYF
TGCGCCAGCAGCTTGTTTCCTAGCGGGACCAACGAGCAGTACTTC
>few|NA|TRBV4-1|TRBJ2-2
CASSHRTATGELFF
TGCGCCAGCAGCCACCGGACGGCTACCGGGGAGCTGTTTTTT
>NA|TRBD1|TRBV29-1|TRBJ1-1
CSVVDRAGMNTEAFF
TGCAGCGTCGTGGACAGGGCGGGTATGAACACTGAAGCTTTCTTT
>few|TRBD1|TRBV12-5|TRBJ1-5
CASGFQGAGQPQHF
TGTGCTAGTGGTTTCCAGGGGGCCGGGCAGCCCCAGCATTTT
>NA|NA|TRBV9|TRBJ1-2
CASSTTQGTTYGYTF
TGTGCCAGCAGCACCACACAGGGAACTACGTATGGCTACACCTTC
>NA|NA|TRBV7-9|TRBJ2-7
CASRPQGPEQYF
TGTGCCAGCAGGCCTCAGGGTCCCGAGCAGTACTTC
>few|TRBD2|TRBV7-2|TRBJ2-1
CASSQDPRLAGVEQFF
TGCGCCAGCAGCCAAGATCCCCGACTAGCGGGAGTTGAGCAGTTCTTC